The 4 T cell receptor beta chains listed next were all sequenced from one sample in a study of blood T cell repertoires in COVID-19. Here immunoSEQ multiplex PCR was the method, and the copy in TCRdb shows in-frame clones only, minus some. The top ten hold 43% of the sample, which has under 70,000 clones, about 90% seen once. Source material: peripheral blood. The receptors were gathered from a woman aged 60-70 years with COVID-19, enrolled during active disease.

CDR3 DNA: TGTGCCAGCAACCAACAGGGGGCAGATACGCAGTATTTT. It is translated as CASNQQGADTQYF. V usage is TRBV27 and J usage is TRBJ2-3, with 8 bases that match TRBD1. Germline assignment: CDR1 MNHEY and CDR2 SMNVEV (reference sequence). This CDR3 has 13 amino acids. Trimming took 7 bases from V and 4 from J; bases not matched to a gene: 4.

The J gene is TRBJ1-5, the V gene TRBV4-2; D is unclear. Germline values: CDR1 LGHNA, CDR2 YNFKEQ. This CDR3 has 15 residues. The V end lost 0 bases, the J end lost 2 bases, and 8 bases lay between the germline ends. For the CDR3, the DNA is TGTGCCAGCAGCCAAGATACGCAGGGCAATCAGCCCCAGCATTTT. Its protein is CASSQDTQGNQPQHF.

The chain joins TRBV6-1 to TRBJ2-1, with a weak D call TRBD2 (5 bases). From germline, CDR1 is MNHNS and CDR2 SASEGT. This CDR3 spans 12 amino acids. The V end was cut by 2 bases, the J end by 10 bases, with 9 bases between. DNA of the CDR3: TGTGCCAGCAGTGAACCCGAGCGGGAGCAGTTCTTC. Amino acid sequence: CASSEPEREQFF.

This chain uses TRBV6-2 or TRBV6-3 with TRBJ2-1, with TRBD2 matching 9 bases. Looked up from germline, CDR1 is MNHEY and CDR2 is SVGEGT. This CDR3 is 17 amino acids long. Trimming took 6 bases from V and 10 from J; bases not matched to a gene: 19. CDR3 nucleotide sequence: TGTGCCAGCAGCCCACATTTCACTCGCGGGGGGGTGAAAGAGCAGTTCTTC. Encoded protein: CASSPHFTRGGVKEQFF.